This T cell receptor beta chain appears in the sequencing data of a study of cytomegalovirus exposure and HLA in healthy donors. Turning to the study itself: Around 77% of 300 to 450 genotyped donors fell in the Caucasian-associated ancestry cluster. Study-level results: Presence/absence analyses treated sequencing depth as roughly uniform across donors.

60 Vbeta and 13 Jbeta primers were used in PCR. The data were produced by immunoSEQ multiplex PCR, yet TCRdb's version contains in-frame clones alone and is incomplete. Of 81,000 or so clones in the sample, over 65% are singletons; the top ten hold around 3.1%. A single count supports this clone. Antigen unknown. While unrecorded immune exposures were likely, the donors were nominally healthy when sampled. The ends were cut back, 5 bases at V and 0 bases at J, with 11 bases in the middle. CDR3 size: 15 residues. From germline, CDR1 is SGHVS and CDR2 FQNEAQ. The clonotype originates from a man in his fifties or sixties in good health and CMV-seropositive. The chain couples TRBV7-8 to TRBJ2-4; tentatively, D is TRBD2 (6 bases). What was sequenced was PBMCs. The CDR3 protein is CASSRGVLAKNIQYF. In DNA, the CDR3 is TGTGCCAGCAGCCGCGGGGTACTAGCCAAAAACATTCAGTACTTC. Using reference TRBV7-8 and TRBJ2-4 for the parts outside the CDR3, the full variable domain is GAGVSQSPRYKVAKRGQDVALRCDPISGHVSLFWYQQALGQGPEFLTYFQNEAQLDKSGLPSDRFFAERPEGSVSTLKIQRTQQEDSAVYLCASSRGVLAKNIQYFGAGTRLSVL.